This TCR beta chain was sequenced in a study of PD-L1 blockade in urothelial cancer. The overall study: Tumor specimens held a median 1,402 T cells.

Each PCR reaction had synthetic TCR analog templates spiked into it. Data came from immunoSEQ multiplex PCR; TCRdb stores just in-frame clones and leaves some out. The sample has approximately 1,600 clones, around 33% seen once. Study outcomes and limitations: Tumor material consisted of one FFPE sample per patient, not collected immediately before treatment.

V gave up 6 bases and J gave up 1 base; unmatched junction bases: 6. The CDR3 spans 15 residues. Germline V gene data show CDR1 as MGHDK and CDR2 as SYGVNS. This clone was detected a few times. Its antigen is undetermined. The rearrangement uses TRBV25-1 and TRBJ1-1; 9 nucleotides line up with TRBD1. This TCR was sampled from a woman in her sixties or seventies with urothelial cancer. Sequences were derived from tumor tissue, sampled before atezolizumab (anti-PD-L1) treatment. Written as DNA, the CDR3 is TGTGCCAGCAGGACAGGGACAGGGTGGAACACTGAAGCTTTCTTT. Protein: CASRTGTGWNTEAFF.